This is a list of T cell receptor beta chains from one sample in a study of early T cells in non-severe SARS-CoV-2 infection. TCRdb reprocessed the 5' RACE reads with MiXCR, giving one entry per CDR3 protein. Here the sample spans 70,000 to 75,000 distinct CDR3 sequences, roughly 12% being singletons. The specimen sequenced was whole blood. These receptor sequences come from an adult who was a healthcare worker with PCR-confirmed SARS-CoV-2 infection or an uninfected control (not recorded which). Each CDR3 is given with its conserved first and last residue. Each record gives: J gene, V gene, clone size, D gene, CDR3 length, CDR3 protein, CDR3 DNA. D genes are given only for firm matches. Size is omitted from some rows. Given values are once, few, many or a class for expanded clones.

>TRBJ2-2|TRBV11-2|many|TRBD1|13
CASSSQGPGELFF
TGTGCCAGCAGCTCACAGGGGCCCGGGGAGCTGTTTTTT
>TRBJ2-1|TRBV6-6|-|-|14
CASSYGGSYNEQFF
TGTGCCAGCAGTTATGGGGGCTCGTACAATGAGCAGTTCTTC
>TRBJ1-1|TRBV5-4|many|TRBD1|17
CASSQGDRGRLDTEAFF
TGTGCCAGCAGCCAAGGGGACAGGGGGCGATTAGACACTGAAGCTTTCTTT
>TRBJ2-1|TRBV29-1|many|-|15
CSVPGGRGYYNEQFF
TGCAGCGTCCCCGGGGGCAGGGGATACTACAATGAGCAGTTCTTC
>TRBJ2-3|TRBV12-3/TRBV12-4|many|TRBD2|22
CASSPSLGLAGGQSSSTDTQYF
TGTGCCAGCAGCCCATCGTTGGGACTAGCGGGGGGGCAATCCTCCAGCACAGATACGCAGTATTTT
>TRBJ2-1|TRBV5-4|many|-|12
CASSWDGGEQFF
TGTGCCAGCAGCTGGGACGGGGGTGAGCAGTTCTTC
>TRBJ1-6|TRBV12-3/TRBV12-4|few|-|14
CASSLSERNSPLHF
TGTGCCAGCAGTTTATCGGAGCGGAATTCACCCCTCCACTTT
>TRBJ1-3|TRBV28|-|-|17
CASSPPSGAGTGNTIYF
TGTGCCAGCAGTCCTCCCTCAGGGGCAGGCACTGGAAACACCATATATTTT
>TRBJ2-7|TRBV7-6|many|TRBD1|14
CASSSDRGPYEQYF
TGTGCCAGCAGCTCCGACAGGGGTCCCTACGAGCAGTACTTC
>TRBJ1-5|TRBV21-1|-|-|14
CASSEGGHNQPQHF
TGTGCCAGCAGCGAAGGGGGGCACAATCAGCCCCAGCATTTT
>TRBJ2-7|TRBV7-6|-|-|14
CASSSGTGIYEQYF
TGTGCCAGCAGCTCCGGGACTGGTATCTACGAGCAGTACTTC
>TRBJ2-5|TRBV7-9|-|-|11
CASRLAESQYF
TGTGCCAGCAGACTGGCGGAGTCCCAGTACTTC